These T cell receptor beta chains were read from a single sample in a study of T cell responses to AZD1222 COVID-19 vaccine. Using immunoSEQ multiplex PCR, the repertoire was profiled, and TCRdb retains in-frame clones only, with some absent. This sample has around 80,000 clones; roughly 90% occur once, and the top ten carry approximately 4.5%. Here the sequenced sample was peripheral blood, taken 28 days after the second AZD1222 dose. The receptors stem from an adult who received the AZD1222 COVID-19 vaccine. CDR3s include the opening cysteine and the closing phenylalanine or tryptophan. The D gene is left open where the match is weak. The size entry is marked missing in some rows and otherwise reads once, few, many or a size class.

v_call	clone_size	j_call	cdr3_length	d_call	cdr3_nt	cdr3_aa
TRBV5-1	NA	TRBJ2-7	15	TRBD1	TGCGCCAGCAGCTCAGGACAGGACGACTCCTACGAGCAGTACTTC	CASSSGQDDSYEQYF
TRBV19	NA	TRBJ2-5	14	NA	TGTGCCAGTAGTATTCTTCCAGGGTCCGAGACCCAGTACTTC	CASSILPGSETQYF
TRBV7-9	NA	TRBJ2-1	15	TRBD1	TGTGCCAGCAGCTACCGGACAGGGTCTGACAATGAGCAGTTCTTC	CASSYRTGSDNEQFF
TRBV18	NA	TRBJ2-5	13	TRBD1	TGTGCCAGCTCACCAGGACAGGGTGAGACCCAGTACTTC	CASSPGQGETQYF
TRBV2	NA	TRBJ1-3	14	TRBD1	TGTGCCAGCAGTGAAGGACAGGGCCGAAACACCATATATTTT	CASSEGQGRNTIYF
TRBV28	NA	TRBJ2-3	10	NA	TGTGCCAGCAGTCTCACTCGACAGTATTTT	CASSLTRQYF
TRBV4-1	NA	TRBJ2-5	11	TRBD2	TGCGCCAGCGGGAGGGGAGAGACCCAGTACTTC	CASGRGETQYF
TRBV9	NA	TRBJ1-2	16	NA	TGTGCCAGCAGCGTAGCCTCTTGGGGCACTAACTATGGCTACACCTTC	CASSVASWGTNYGYTF
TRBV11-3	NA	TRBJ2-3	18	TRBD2	TGTGCCAGCAGCCTAGGGGGGCTGGGACTAGGGGTCGCAGATACGCAGTATTTT	CASSLGGLGLGVADTQYF
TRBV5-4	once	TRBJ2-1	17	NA	TGTGCCAGCAGCTTGGGGCGGGGCTCCAGCTCCTACAATGAGCAGTTCTTC	CASSLGRGSSSYNEQFF
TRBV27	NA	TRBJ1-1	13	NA	TGTGCCAGCAGTTTATCGGCAGAGAGAGAAGCTTTCTTT	CASSLSAEREAFF
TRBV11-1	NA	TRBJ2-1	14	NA	TGTGCCAGCTCCTCAATCCGGGGCTTTAATGAGCAGTTCTTC	CASSSIRGFNEQFF
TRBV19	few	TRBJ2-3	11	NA	TGTGCCAGTAGTGGAGGAAGTACGCAGTATTTT	CASSGGSTQYF
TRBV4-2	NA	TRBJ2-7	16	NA	TGTGCCAGCAGCCAAGATGGGGAAGGACTCCTACGCGAGCAGTACTTC	CASSQDGEGLLREQYF
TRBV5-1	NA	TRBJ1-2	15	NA	TGCGCCAGCAGCCCCGGACGGCCGGGAGTCTATGGCTACACCTTC	CASSPGRPGVYGYTF
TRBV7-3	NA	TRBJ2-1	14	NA	TGTGCCAGCAGCTTATACAGGGATTACAATGAGCAGTTCTTC	CASSLYRDYNEQFF
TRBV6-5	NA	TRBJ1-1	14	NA	TGTGCCAGCACCTATCTTTCGGGAGGCACTGAAGCTTTCTTT	CASTYLSGGTEAFF
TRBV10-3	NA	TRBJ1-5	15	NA	TGTGCCATCACCCCGGGACGTCATCGCAATCAGCCCCAGCATTTT	CAITPGRHRNQPQHF
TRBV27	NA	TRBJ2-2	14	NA	TGTGCCAGCAGTTCTGAAGCGACCCCCGGGGAGCTGTTTTTT	CASSSEATPGELFF
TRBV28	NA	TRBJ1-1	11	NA	TGTGCCAGTACTGACATACAAGAAGCTTTCTTT	CASTDIQEAFF
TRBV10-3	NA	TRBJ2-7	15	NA	TGTGCCATCAGTGAGCCGGGGGACCACTCCTACGAGCAGTACTTC	CAISEPGDHSYEQYF
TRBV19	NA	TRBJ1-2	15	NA	TGTGCCAGTAGTACCCCCACCCAAGCTAACTATGGCTACACCTTC	CASSTPTQANYGYTF
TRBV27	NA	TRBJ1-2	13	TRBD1	TGTGCCAGCAGTATTACAGGGGACTATGGCTACACCTTC	CASSITGDYGYTF
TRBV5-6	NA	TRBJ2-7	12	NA	TGTGCCAGCTCCTTTGGCGAGCAATTTTCCTCATTC	CASSFGEQFSSF
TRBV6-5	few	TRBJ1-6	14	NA	TGTGCCAGCAGGACACCCCCCGGGCCTCATTGTCTCCACTTT	CASRTPPGPHCLHF
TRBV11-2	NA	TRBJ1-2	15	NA	TGTGCCAGCAGCTTAGCAACCGGGCGGGGGGGAGGCTACACCTTC	CASSLATGRGGGYTF
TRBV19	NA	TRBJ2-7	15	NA	TGTGCCAGTAGTCCTCGGGGGGCCCTCTCCTACGAGCAGTACTTC	CASSPRGALSYEQYF
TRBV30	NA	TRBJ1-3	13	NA	TGTGCCTGGAGCCGCCCTCCCTCAAACACCATATATTTT	CAWSRPPSNTIYF
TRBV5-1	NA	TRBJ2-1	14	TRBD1	TGCGCCAGCAGCTTGGTACAGGGGCGGAATGAGCAGTTCTTC	CASSLVQGRNEQFF
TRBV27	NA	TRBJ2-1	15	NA	TGTGCCAGCAGTAGTCGGGGCAGCTCCTACAATGAGCAGTTCTTC	CASSSRGSSYNEQFF
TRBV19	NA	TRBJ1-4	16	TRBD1	TGTGCCAGTAGTGGACAGGGGGCCAGTGTTAATGAAAAACTGTTTTTT	CASSGQGASVNEKLFF
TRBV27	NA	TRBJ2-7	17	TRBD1	TGTGCCAGCAGTTTCCATGGACAGGGGGCACAACCCTACGAGCAGTACTTC	CASSFHGQGAQPYEQYF
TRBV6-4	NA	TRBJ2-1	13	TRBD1	TGTGCCAGCAGTAGAGACAGGGACGGTGAGCAGTTCTTC	CASSRDRDGEQFF
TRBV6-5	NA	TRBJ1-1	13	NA	TGTGCCAGCAGTTACACAAAGAACACTGAAGCTTTCTTT	CASSYTKNTEAFF
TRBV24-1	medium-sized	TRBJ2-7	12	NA	TGTGCCACCAGTGACCCAAACAGGGAGCAGTACTTC	CATSDPNREQYF
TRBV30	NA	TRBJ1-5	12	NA	TGTGCCTGGAGTGGGGGGGGACAGCCCCAGCATTTT	CAWSGGGQPQHF
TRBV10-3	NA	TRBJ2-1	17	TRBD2	TGTGCCATCAGTGATTTGGGGCGGGGGAGCTCCTACAATGAGCAGTTCTTC	CAISDLGRGSSYNEQFF
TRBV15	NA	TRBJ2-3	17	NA	TGTGCCACCAGCAGATTTAGAGACTCCCCGCGGGGAGATACGCAGTATTTT	CATSRFRDSPRGDTQYF
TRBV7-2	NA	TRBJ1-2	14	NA	TGTGCCAGCAGCTTACTAATCACGGCAGTTGGCTACACCTTC	CASSLLITAVGYTF
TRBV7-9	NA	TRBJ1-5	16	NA	TGTGCCAGCAGTTCCGGGAAAGGGGGTAGCAATCAGTCCCAGCATTTT	CASSSGKGGSNQSQHF
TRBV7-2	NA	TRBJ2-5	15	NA	TGTGCCAGCAGCCCCGGACGGATAAAGCGGGAGACCCAGTACTTC	CASSPGRIKRETQYF
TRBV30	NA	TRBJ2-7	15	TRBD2	TGTGCCTGGAGTAAGGGACTAGCGGGAACCTACGAGCAGTACTTC	CAWSKGLAGTYEQYF